The clone carrying this TCR beta chain occurred a few times. What it binds is unknown. The data belong to a study of human T cells and chemical hapten exposure. As for the study in general: Read at 6 days, the patch tests placed 0.01% DPC on the upper back.

Study results and limitations: PT1 expanded TCR numbers tracked positively with patch test score.

In TCRdb, the RACE reads were re-called with MiXCR into one record per CDR3 protein. The repertoire holds about 180,000 distinct CDR3 sequences, about 31% seen once, with less than 3.5% in the top ten. Indicated time point: pre-sensitization, week 0. Specified treatment: therapeutic diphenylcyclopropenone sensitization with weekly scalp DPC. The drawing of blood occurred before each patch test was applied. The material sequenced was whole blood, taken in connection with sensitization to the hapten diphenylcyclopropenone (DPC). The origin of this receptor is a woman aged 25-40 years with alopecia areata. Some clones in this sample may be carry-over from other donors' samples.

Here the CDR3 reads CASSGGQGQGAHTF. In nucleotides, the CDR3 is TGTGCCAGCAGCGGGGGACAAGGACAGGGGGCCCACACCTTC. This sequence joins TRBV9 and TRBJ1-2; 11 positions match TRBD1. The CDR3 is made up of 14 amino acids. Germline lookup yields CDR1 SGDLS and CDR2 YYNGEE. The junction had 10 bases not matched to a gene; V was cut back by 3 bases and J by 12 bases.